This T cell receptor beta chain was sequenced for a study of cytomegalovirus exposure and HLA in healthy donors. Study-level background: T cells numbering around 180 million yielded more than 100 million unique TCR beta sequences in an earlier analysis.

The length of the CDR3 is 16 residues. Per germline, CDR1 SEHNR and CDR2 FQNEAQ (reference sequence). V shed 2 bases and J 7 bases; nucleotides not matched to a gene: 11. Primers included in the PCR were 60 Vbeta and 13 Jbeta primers. TCRdb's table, derived via immunoSEQ multiplex PCR, lists solely in-frame clones and lacks some. The table lists fewer than 100,000 clones. The chain uses TRBV7-9 and TRBJ2-1; 7 bases are shared with TRBD2. The sequenced sample consisted of PBMCs. This TCR was recovered from a man aged 18 to 30 in good health and CMV-seropositive. CDR3 DNA: TGTGCCAGCAGCTTACCGGCGGGAGAGCCTGGAAATGAGCAGTTCTTC. It yields the protein CASSLPAGEPGNEQFF.